The 3 T cell receptor beta chains in this list originate from one sample, sequenced in a study of cytomegalovirus exposure and HLA in healthy donors. PCR primers comprised 60 Vbeta and 13 Jbeta primers. The data were produced by immunoSEQ multiplex PCR, yet TCRdb's version contains in-frame clones alone and is incomplete. The sample contains about 120,000 clones, roughly 80% of which appear only once. The sequenced material came from PBMCs. Receptor source: a man between 60 and 75 years old in good health and CMV-seropositive.

V gene TRBV7-2 combines with J gene TRBJ2-7, with a tentative D call TRBD2 (6 bases). In germline, CDR1 is SGHTA, CDR2 FQGNSA. V shed 5 bases and J shed 1 base, with 12 bases lying between them. The CDR3 length is 14 residues. CDR3 in amino acids: CASSRTGLSYEQYF. In nucleotides, the CDR3 is TGTGCCAGCAGCCGCACGGGACTGTCCTACGAGCAGTACTTC.

This chain uses TRBV10-2 with TRBJ2-5; 7 positions agree with TRBD1. CDR1 and CDR2 (germline): WSHSY, SAAADI. This CDR3 region has 17 residues. Trimming took 0 bases from V and 5 from J; bases not matched to a gene: 12. CDR3: CASSESAPTGTVETQYF. The DNA of the CDR3 is TGCGCCAGCAGTGAGTCAGCGCCGACAGGGACCGTTGAGACCCAGTACTTC.

The chain has TRBV5-1 and TRBJ2-5; TRBD2 matches at 7 bases. This CDR3 region has 15 residues. Looked up from germline, CDR1 is SGHRS and CDR2 is YFSETQ. J was trimmed by 2 bases and V by 0 bases; bases with no gene match: 4. In DNA form, the CDR3 reads TGCGCCAGCAGCTTGGTGCAGGGAGGGCAAGAGACCCAGTACTTC. Its translation is CASSLVQGGQETQYF.